This T cell receptor beta chain was recovered during a study of cytomegalovirus exposure and HLA in healthy donors (dated by TCRdb to about 2017). Regarding the research as a whole: According to an earlier analysis of 587 of the donors, roughly 180 million T cells yielded 120 million or so unique TCR beta sequences and 276 Gb of sequence data. About 280 gigabases of sequencing data and 70 million to 95 million unique TCR sequences made up an early release that covered 500 to 650 HLA-typed donors. Of the roughly 400 genotyped donors, about 80% fell in the genetic ancestry cluster associated with self-reported Caucasian donors. The study was designed to test whether signatures of past pathogen exposure could be identified by cataloging public T cell receptors. The T cell repertoires of some 670 subjects were profiled by immunosequencing and related to cytomegalovirus serostatus. A separate validation cohort of some 130 different subjects was used in addition to the roughly 700-subject first cohort. The study combined high-throughput TCR immunosequencing, statistical association of individual TCRs with disease status, and machine learning to predict cytomegalovirus infection status. To study patterns of TCR occurrence, a later analysis re-analyzed previously published TCR beta repertoires from around 700 donors and added high-resolution HLA genotyping. In the later analysis, no new phenotypic data were used to find candidate immune exposures; instead, reliance was placed on TCR beta sequences and their occurrence across donors. An earlier analysis of more than 450 of the donors used high-throughput TCR beta sequencing to judge whether each TCR beta V gene segment behaved as functional or pseudogenic. Donor age, sex, ethnicity and CMV serostatus were compiled alongside the repertoire data. Genome-wide SNP genotypes for about 65% of the 666 donors were used in a later genetic analysis, which treated that subset as a discovery cohort. All discovery cohort repertoires had been generated on a single sequencing platform. Both class I and class II loci were covered by HLA typing, at four-digit resolution. Typing coverage varied by locus: roughly 620-630 donors for A, B, C, DRB1 and DQB1; some 520 for DQA1; about 590 for DPA1; approximately 450 for DPB1. Several DR-DQ haplotypes were treated as single units for association and clustering because of strong linkage in the cohort. Across some 400 genotyped donors of the cohort, an average of 235,054 unique TCR beta nucleotide sequences per donor were sequenced, and about a sixth of those sequences were non-productive. Overall study results and their limits: For the cohort, immune exposure information was limited to CMV serostatus. In a later analysis, most CMV-associated TCR beta chains were found to appear HLA-restricted, with HLA associations seemingly driven largely by CMV exposure. Presence/absence analyses assumed roughly uniform sequencing depth across donors, an assumption that may not hold. An association between a missense DCLRE1C variant and V-gene and J-gene trimming of TCR beta chains was found in a later genetic analysis and replicated in an independent cohort. Assigning TCR associations to individual alleles was difficult when HLA alleles, especially DR and DQ, strongly co-occurred. A later genetic analysis reported fewer N-insertions in productive TCRs among donors in an Asian-associated ancestry cluster than the roughly 670-donor mean. A group of highly shared sequence variants was considered likely to be a technical artifact of the sequencing pipeline. The authors suggested that the approach could potentially be extended to other disease states and immunological phenotypes. A later analysis found that TCR association rates varied across HLA loci, with DRB1 alleles showing the most associated TCRs and HLA-C alleles the fewest. In an earlier analysis of roughly 560 of the donors, most TCR beta V segments were observed in productive rearrangements about 87% or about 30% of the time, broadly matching IMGT annotations. The earlier analysis of about 600 of the donors excluded 15 to 20 rarely observed V segments, including chromosome 9 orphons, because counts were too low. While some public TCRs were present in many individuals, most TCR sequences turned up only very rarely across donors. In vitro tests confirmed that three of the cytomegalovirus-associated TCR beta chains recognize cytomegalovirus antigens. The study gave a list of more than 150 TCR beta chains associated with cytomegalovirus. Because the 87-base-pair reads could not distinguish some IMGT-functional V segments, including TRBV6-2 and TRBV6-3, those segments were excluded. The cohort was sequenced for TCR beta chains only, and without alpha or paired-chain data the features that could be detected were limited. A later analysis found that HLA-associated TCR beta chains were more clonally expanded and had lower generation probabilities than equally common non-associated chains. Several of the top co-occurrence clusters appeared to be linked to parvovirus B19, influenza, CMV and Epstein-Barr virus, according to a later analysis. At a false discovery rate of 0.05, a later analysis linked some 18,000 TCR beta sequences to specific HLA alleles. A further reported finding was that TCR beta sequences accurately predicted the HLA-A and HLA-B alleles for most subjects in the first cohort. The classifier was reported to diagnose cytomegalovirus status with high specificity and sensitivity in both the original cohort and the validation cohort. Correlated functional status among segregating V segments might reflect linkage disequilibrium, but an unknown experimental factor could not be ruled out. Because some donors lacked HLA typing at each locus, the association tests relied only on the typed subset.

The cohort comprised around 700 healthy bone marrow donors. Cohort members were all nominally healthy when sampled, although unrecorded immune exposures were likely present. The donor was CMV seronegative and belonged to the group of around 350 seronegative cohort members. Each donor provided a peripheral blood sample, and peripheral blood mononuclear cells were used for TCR beta sequencing. Genomic DNA was extracted from the blood cell samples with the Qiagen DNeasy Blood Extraction Kit. Library construction relied on the immunoSEQ multiplex PCR assay. For the multiplex PCR, a mixture combining 60 forward primers for TCR Vbeta segments and 13 reverse primers for TCR Jbeta segments was used. A multiplex PCR assay on genomic DNA amplified the CDR3 region of rearranged TCR beta genes. The Illumina HiSeq System was used to sequence the amplified TCR beta libraries as 87-base-pair reads. The study's own analysis went as follows. Across the 500 to 850 repertoires, a later analysis counted about 81 million unique TCR beta chains, 8.5 million to 12 million of which were shared by at least two donors. To remove PCR and sequencing errors, raw reads were error-corrected and collapsed into unique sequences using a nearest-neighbor algorithm that merged closely related sequences. To assign V, D and J gene segments, CDR3 sequences were aligned to IMGT reference sequences. For a sequence to be retained, a match of at least six nucleotides was required to both a V gene segment and a J gene segment. Rearrangements were called productive when the CDR3 lacked stop codons and stayed in frame with V and J; all others were non-productive. Following IMGT convention, CDR3 was defined as the stretch from the second conserved V-encoded cysteine up to the conserved J-encoded phenylalanine. In an earlier analysis of roughly 580 of the donors, sequences lacking an unambiguous match to a single V gene segment were excluded. An earlier analysis of 500 to 600 of the donors classified V segments as functional when productive rearrangements were above 56.7% and as segregating when the standard deviation between donors was above 5%. To diagnose cytomegalovirus status from the catalog of TCR beta chain sequences, a statistical classification framework was built. A later analysis assigned V and J genes by comparing TCR nucleotide sequences with IMGT/GENE-DB human TR gene sequences. The TCRdist pipeline was used in a later analysis to assign CDR3 sequences and most-parsimonious VDJ recombination scenarios. In a later analysis, each TCR beta chain was defined by its CDR3 amino acid sequence together with its V-gene family, and reads without a unique V-gene family were excluded. A later analysis removed roughly 590 highly shared, low-generation-probability nucleotide sequences to deal with suspected cross-contamination and a sequencing artifact. In a later analysis, a clonal expansion index was calculated for each public chain from normalized within-repertoire ranks of inferred template counts. In a later analysis, generation probabilities were computed using a VDJ recombination model fitted to out-of-frame rearrangements, and the results were checked against IGoR. Hypergeometric tests were used in a later analysis to score TCR-TCR, TCR-HLA and TCR-CMV co-occurrence, with a repertoire-size bias correction applied to the TCR pairs. To estimate false discovery rates, a later analysis permuted the HLA or CMV assignments 20 times. In a later analysis, co-occurring TCRs were grouped using DBSCAN, and TCRdist sequence similarity was added for clustering within HLA-allele-positive subsets. Co-occurrence clustering excluded repertoires with fewer than 30,000 or more than 120,000 public chains, plus five with anomalous nucleotide sharing. TCRdb obtained this table from immuneACCESS and retained in-frame rearrangements with V and J assigned. These tables miss some clones; where compared with another copy, unresolved V genes account for less than half of the shortfall, and the remainder is unexplained. V and J calls and clone size come straight from that table; D and trimming were deduced from the DNA. This sample is represented by 150,000 to 200,000 clones; around 77% of them were singletons. The ten most abundant clones make up under 2% of the sample.

To note about this clone: No cognate antigen has been identified for it. Per-base qualities were not stored, and no clone one base away is much larger.

V is trimmed back by 3 bases and J by 0 bases, and the junction contains 13 bases that no gene match accounts for. CDR1 and CDR2 are read off the germline V gene as SGHRS and YFSETQ. From cysteine to phenylalanine, the CDR3 is 20 amino acids long. Of the read, only the CDR3 DNA is kept; its 60 bases are in frame from base 1. This clonotype was obtained from a woman in her 30s in good health and CMV-seronegative. What was sequenced was PBMCs. The sequence is built from TRBV5-1 and TRBJ2-3, with 13 middle bases fitting TRBD2. CDR3 protein: CASSSDGAGLAGVSTDTQYF. The nucleotide sequence reads TGCGCCAGCAGCTCTGACGGAGCTGGACTAGCGGGGGTTAGCACAGATACGCAGTATTTT.